This T cell receptor beta chain originates from a study of T cells in Graves' hyperthyroidism and ophthalmopathy. Overall study findings and caveats: In simple terms, a model built on 13 V-J features told ophthalmopathy apart from stable hyperthyroidism.

The CDR3 regions of TCR beta were amplified from RNA transcripts. Researchers ran a first-round RT-PCR on the TCR CDR3 using the HTBI primer set. TCRdb reprocessed the multiplex PCR reads with MiXCR, giving one entry per CDR3 protein. The data contain 610,000 or so distinct CDR3 sequences, approximately 44% of them singletons. To note about this clonotype: Its target is unknown.

CDR1 is MNHEY, CDR2 SMNVEV, per germline (reference sequence). Trimming left V 4 bases short and J 3 bases short, with 15 bases between. The CDR3 consists of 16 residues. Graves' hyperthyroidism is called stable when ophthalmopathy does not progress within 18 months. Each diagnosis drew on symptoms, thyroxine, TRAb, thyroid ultrasound and orbital computed tomography findings. The TCR was taken from a woman aged 18-29 years with Graves' hyperthyroidism. The specimen was peripheral blood or thyroid tissue (not recorded which). The V and J genes are TRBV27 and TRBJ2-2, with D tentatively TRBD1 (7 bases). CDR3 in amino acids: CASSSARGVDTGELFF. In DNA, the CDR3 is TGTGCCAGCAGTTCGGCCAGGGGGGTGGACACCGGGGAGCTGTTTTTT.